Presented here are 8 T cell receptor beta chains from one specimen sequenced in a study of blood T cell repertoires in COVID-19. The data were produced by immunoSEQ multiplex PCR, yet TCRdb's version contains in-frame clones alone and is incomplete. This table has approximately 500,000 clones, about 88% appearing once. The sequencing sample was made of peripheral blood. The source is a young man with COVID-19, enrolled during active disease.

The chain has TRBV4-1 and TRBJ1-1; D might be TRBD1 (5 bases). CDR1 MGHRA and CDR2 YSYEKL come from the germline V gene. With 2 bases removed from V and 1 base from J, the gap between germline ends came to 11 bases. This CDR3 contains 15 residues. The CDR3 coding sequence is TGCGCCAGCAGCCAACCCGACAGAGGGAACACTGAAGCTTTCTTT. This translates into CASSQPDRGNTEAFF.

V and J are TRBV29-1 and TRBJ2-1; 9 positions match TRBD2. CDR3 length: 13 amino acids. V gave up 4 bases and J gave up 4 bases; unmatched junction bases: 2. Germline CDR1 SQVTM, CDR2 ANQGSEA. The CDR3, as DNA: TGCAGCGTTGTAGCGGGAGTTTACAATGAGCAGTTCTTC. Its translation is CSVVAGVYNEQFF.

The rearrangement links TRBV5-1 to TRBJ2-3; 7 bases agree with TRBD1. CDR1 is SGHRS, CDR2 YFSETQ, per germline. V dropped 3 bases and J dropped 2; count of bases not matched to a gene: 6. This CDR3 is built from 15 residues. The CDR3 region is CASSWAGTVTDTQYF. DNA for the CDR3: TGCGCCAGCAGCTGGGCCGGGACAGTCACAGATACGCAGTATTTT. Full variable domain (remainder filled in from reference TRBV5-1 and TRBJ2-3): KAGVTQTPRYLIKTRGQQVTLSCSPISGHRSVSWYQQTPGQGLQFLFEYFSETQRNKGNFPGRFSGRQFSNSRSEMNVSTLELGDSALYLCASSWAGTVTDTQYFGPGTRLTVL.

The chain employs TRBV29-1 and TRBJ2-3; 14 positions match TRBD2. Germline-derived CDR1 and CDR2 are SQVTM and ANQGSEA. The ends lost 6 bases at V and 2 bases at J; junction bases unmatched: 7. The CDR3 spans 16 residues. In DNA, the CDR3 is TGCAGCGTGGGAGCGGGACTAGCGGGGGTCACAGATACGCAGTATTTT. Amino acid sequence: CSVGAGLAGVTDTQYF.

The V and J genes are TRBV2 and TRBJ2-7, with 11 bases lining up with TRBD2. Per germline, CDR1 SNHLY and CDR2 FYNNEI. There are 17 residues in the CDR3. The ends lost 1 base at V and 0 bases at J; junction bases unmatched: 5. The CDR3 spells CASSEELAGAVSYEQYF. The CDR3, as DNA: TGTGCCAGCAGTGAAGAACTAGCGGGAGCCGTCTCCTACGAGCAGTACTTC.

CDR3 sequence: CASSFLGALGTDTQYF. CDR3 nucleotide sequence: TGTGCCAGCAGCTTCCTGGGGGCGCTTGGCACAGATACGCAGTATTTT. This chain links TRBV7-9 with TRBJ2-3; tentatively, D is TRBD1 (6 bases). There are 16 residues in the CDR3. V lost 3 bases and J lost 1, with 14 bases in between. Germline V lookup: CDR1 SEHNR, CDR2 FQNEAQ (reference sequence).

In its sample, this clone was seen a few times. The V call is TRBV19, the J call TRBJ1-1; D is ambiguous. This CDR3 comprises 16 residues. Germline CDR1 LNHDA, CDR2 SQIVND (reference sequence). V lost 6 bases and J 0 bases, leaving 17 bases between the germline ends. CDR3 protein: CASRSASWYMNTEAFF. CDR3 nucleotide sequence: TGTGCCAGTAGAAGCGCCAGTTGGTACATGAACACTGAAGCTTTCTTT.

V usage is TRBV4-1 and J usage is TRBJ1-1, with 7 bases identical to TRBD1. The CDR3 extends over 16 amino acids. The trim removed 5 bases at V and 0 bases at J, leaving 9 bases unmatched. From germline, CDR1 is MGHRA and CDR2 YSYEKL. In DNA, the CDR3 is TGCGCCAGCAGCTCCCGGGACAGCCTATTGAACACTGAAGCTTTCTTT. Its translation is CASSSRDSLLNTEAFF.